Listed here are 9 T cell receptor beta chains from one sample, sequenced in a study of spatial heterogeneity in lung cancer. Study observations and caveats: Tracking of tumor mutation counts was seen in expanded intratumoral alpha and beta TCR counts.

From the 5' RACE reads, TCRdb called clonotypes with MiXCR, one entry per CDR3 protein. The table includes about 24,000 distinct CDR3 sequences, roughly 8.6% detected once. Time point given: sample taken at primary tumor resection. Their target antigens are unknown. Sequenced material: lung tumor tissue, taken at surgery. These TCRs come from a male donor with early-stage non-small cell lung cancer.

In its sample, this clonotype was seen many times. CDR3: CASKTVLSYNEQFF. The CDR3 DNA reads as TGTGCCAGCAAAACGGTATTGTCCTACAATGAGCAGTTCTTC. The chain is built from TRBV6-2 or TRBV6-3 and TRBJ2-1, with no clear D. Germline CDR1 and CDR2: MNHEY and SVGEGT. V was shortened by 7 bases and J by 1 base, with 11 bases between the two germline ends. The length of the CDR3 is 14 residues.

Ten or more counts support this clonotype. The chain has TRBV2 and TRBJ2-6; D call uncertain. Germline assignment: CDR1 SNHLY and CDR2 FYNNEI. The V end lost 1 base, the J end lost 4 bases, and 5 bases lay between the germline ends. CDR3 length: 14 residues. The CDR3 DNA sequence: TGTGCCAGCAGTGAAGAGGCCGGGGCCAACGTCCTGACTTTC. Translation: CASSEEAGANVLTF.

The CDR3 protein is CASSGTVADTQYF. For the CDR3, the DNA is TGCGCCAGTTCCGGGACAGTCGCAGATACGCAGTATTTT. This sequence joins TRBV5-1 and TRBJ2-3; 7 bases are a match to TRBD1. Germline CDR1 reads SGHRS; CDR2 reads YFSETQ. The CDR3 loop spans 13 amino acids. Losses at the gene ends were 8 bases for V and 4 bases for J; bases not matched to a gene: 7.

By share, this clonotype ranks as medium-sized. This sequence joins TRBV29-1 and TRBJ1-1; D not resolved. Trimming removed 4 bases from V and 1 base from J, with 4 bases in between. The germline CDR1 and CDR2 sequences are SQVTM and ANQGSEA. CDR3 length: 11 residues. CDR3: CSVVANTEAFF. The DNA of the CDR3 is TGCAGCGTTGTCGCGAACACTGAAGCTTTCTTT.

This clonotype appeared many times. This chain connects TRBV6-5 to TRBJ1-2, with a tentative D call TRBD1 (6 bases). From germline, CDR1 is MNHEY and CDR2 SVGAGI. Trimming pared 6 bases from V and 7 bases from J, leaving 21 bases between. The CDR3 sequence is 15 residues long. CDR3 sequence (DNA): TGTGCCAGCAGCCCGGACAGACGAGGCCTTCGTGGCTACACCTTC. Amino acid sequence: CASSPDRRGLRGYTF.

This clonotype was observed many times. The chain has TRBV5-8 and TRBJ1-2; D possibly corresponds to TRBD1 (5 bases). Trimming cost V 4 bases and J 6 bases, with 16 bases left between them. The CDR3 sequence is 14 residues long. Germline values: CDR1 SGHTS, CDR2 YDEGEE. This CDR3 reads CASSLRGGTDGYTF. CDR3 coding DNA: TGTGCCAGCAGCCTCAGAGGAGGGACGGATGGCTACACCTTC. The full variable domain, in which reference TRBV5-8 and TRBJ1-2 provide the parts outside the CDR3, is EAGVTQSPTHLIKTRGQQATLRCSPISGHTSVYWYQQALGLGLQFLLWYDEGEERNRGNFPPRFSGRQFPNYSSELNVNALELEDSALYLCASSLRGGTDGYTFGSGTRLTVV.

V is TRBV7-3 and J is TRBJ1-1; D is uncertain. V was cut by 6 bases and J by 6 bases, with 17 bases left in between. Germline-derived CDR1 and CDR2 are SGHTA and FQGTGA. The CDR3 extends over 14 amino acids. This chain's CDR3 is CASSLTYGPSEAFF. CDR3 sequence (DNA): TGTGCCAGCAGTTTGACCTACGGTCCCTCTGAAGCTTTCTTT.

There are a few counts of this clonotype. The V gene is TRBV20-1, the J gene TRBJ2-2; a possible D gene is TRBD2 (5 bases). This CDR3 region has 13 residues. V gave up 1 base and J gave up 6 bases, with 9 bases separating them. Per the germline V gene, CDR1 is DFQATT and CDR2 is SNEGSKA (reference sequence). The CDR3 nucleotides read TGCAGTGCTAGAGTGAGGGTCGCCGGGGAGCTGTTTTTT. It yields the protein CSARVRVAGELFF.

The V and J genes are TRBV20-1 and TRBJ2-3; TRBD2 matches 11 bases. Trimming at V came to 6 bases and at J to 4 bases, leaving 15 bases not matched to a gene. CDR3 size: 17 residues. Germline CDR1 and CDR2: DFQATT and SNEGSKA (reference sequence). The CDR3 loop reads CSASPPLAGEGADTQYF. The CDR3 coding sequence is TGCAGTGCCAGCCCCCCACTAGCGGGAGAAGGGGCAGATACGCAGTATTTT.